The 30 T cell receptor beta chains below all came from one sample that was sequenced in a study of T cells in localized non-small cell lung cancer. The table came from immunoSEQ multiplex PCR; TCRdb's copy has only in-frame clones and leaves some out. The table has roughly 2,700 clones, 39% seen once. The specimen comprised lung tumor tissue, sampled before any cancer treatment. The source is a male donor aged 60 or over with stage I squamous cell lung carcinoma.

The chain employs TRBV15 and TRBJ2-4; D might be TRBD1 or TRBD2, each matching 5 bases. From germline, CDR1 is LNHNV and CDR2 YYDKDF (reference sequence). This CDR3 is built from 16 residues. Trimming took 3 bases from V and 8 from J, leaving 20 bases between them. The CDR3 nucleotides read TGTGCCACCAGCAGGGGAAGAGGGGTGAGGGTGGACATTCAGTACTTC. This codes for CATSRGRGVRVDIQYF. Full variable domain (missing parts from reference TRBV15 and TRBJ2-4): DAMVIQNPRYQVTQFGKPVTLSCSQTLNHNVMYWYQQKSSQAPKLLFHYYDKDFNNEADTPDNFQSRRPNTSFCFLDIRSPGLGDTAMYLCATSRGRGVRVDIQYFGAGTRLSVL.

The chain links TRBV6-8 to TRBJ2-1; 8 bases are a match to TRBD2. V dropped 0 bases and J dropped 8; count of bases not matched to a gene: 3. Germline CDR1 MNHGY, CDR2 SAAAGT. This CDR3 is built from 14 residues. The DNA of the CDR3 is TGTGCCAGCAGTTACTCGATCGGGGGGGATGAGCAGTTCTTC. It specifies CASSYSIGGDEQFF.

The chain is built from TRBV19 and TRBJ1-5; no clear D gene. CDR3 length equals 14 residues. Germline values: CDR1 LNHDA, CDR2 SQIVND (reference sequence). The V end was cut by 4 bases, the J end by 5 bases, with 12 bases between. The CDR3 reads CASSSNAAYQPQHF. The CDR3 DNA follows: TGTGCCAGTAGTAGTAATGCGGCTTATCAGCCCCAGCATTTT.

The rearrangement uses TRBV6-4 and TRBJ2-7; a possible D gene is TRBD1 (6 bases). The V gene lost 5 bases and the J gene lost 2 bases, with 13 bases spanning the gap. CDR3 length: 14 amino acids. In germline, CDR1 is MRHNA, CDR2 SNTAGT. In DNA, the CDR3 is TGTGCCAGCAGTTCAGGGGACGCTACCTACGAGCAGTACTTC. Amino acid sequence: CASSSGDATYEQYF.

A remark on this clone: The junction shows a germline mismatch at one end, possibly a read error. The genes are TRBV2 and TRBJ2-3; 10 nucleotides align to TRBD2. The CDR3 runs to 14 residues. Germline CDR1 is SNHLY and CDR2 is FYNNEI. CDR3 loop: CASKLAGNTDTQYF. Here the CDR3 DNA reads TGTGCCAGCAAACTAGCGGGAAACACAGATACGCAATATTTT.

This clone is large in the sample. J is TRBJ2-5 and V is TRBV11-3; 12 bases line up with TRBD2. V lost 4 bases to trimming and J lost 5 bases; unmatched junction nucleotides: 8. Germline values: CDR1 SGHNT, CDR2 YENEEA. The CDR3 has 16 amino acids. The CDR3 loop reads CASSYLAGGPGETQYF. In DNA, the CDR3 is TGTGCCAGCAGCTACCTAGCGGGAGGGCCCGGGGAGACCCAGTACTTC.

In its sample, this clone was seen a few times. The CDR3 sequence is CAWTAPRYQDEQYF. CDR3 DNA sequence: TGTGCCTGGACAGCCCCTAGGTATCAGGACGAGCAGTACTTC. The genes are TRBV30 and TRBJ2-7; no firm D call. CDR3 length: 14 residues. V lost 4 bases to trimming and J lost 5 bases, with 18 bases between them. Germline CDR1 and CDR2: GTSNPN and SVGIG (reference sequence).

This clone was picked up a small number of times. The rearrangement uses TRBV6-8 and TRBJ2-3; 12 bases are a match to TRBD2. V trimming: 4 bases; J trimming: 5 bases; junction bases outside the gene matches: 7. Looked up from germline, CDR1 is MNHGY and CDR2 is SAAAGT. The CDR3 covers 16 residues. The CDR3 protein is CASSSQGLAGRDTQYF. In DNA, the CDR3 is TGTGCCAGCAGTTCCCAGGGACTAGCGGGCAGAGATACGCAGTATTTT.

The chain's CDR3 is CSVAGLDGYEQYF. The DNA for the CDR3 is TGCAGCGTTGCTGGACTAGATGGCTATGAGCAGTACTTC. This chain connects TRBV29-1 to TRBJ2-7; 7 nucleotides align to TRBD2. CDR3 length: 13 residues. J lost 7 bases, V lost 4 bases, and 10 bases had no gene match. Germline CDR1 reads SQVTM; CDR2 reads ANQGSEA.

The rearrangement joins TRBV28 to TRBJ2-5; D might be TRBD2 (5 bases). The CDR3 covers 12 residues. CDR1 and CDR2 (germline): MDHEN, SYDVKM. The germline V and J ends were trimmed by 3 bases and 11 bases, with 13 bases remaining between them. CDR3 DNA sequence: TGTGCCAGCAGTTTCGGCCTAGCAATTCAGTACTTC. As protein: CASSFGLAIQYF.

The V gene is TRBV6-8, the J gene TRBJ1-4; D may be TRBD1 (6 bases). Trimming cost V 6 bases and J 5 bases, with 13 bases left between them. CDR1 is MNHGY, CDR2 SAAAGT, per germline. CDR3 length: 14 amino acids. This chain's CDR3 is CASSAGASNEKLFF. CDR3 nucleotides: TGTGCCAGCAGCGCAGGGGCCTCCAATGAAAAACTGTTTTTT.

This clone was seen more than once but under ten times. The chain is built from TRBV30 and TRBJ2-1; 10 nucleotides match TRBD2. Germline V CDR1 and CDR2: GTSNPN, SVGIG (reference sequence). The CDR3 covers 15 residues. J lost 6 bases, V lost 0 bases, and 5 bases had no gene match. This CDR3 is CAWSVRAGGPNEQFF. CDR3 bases: TGTGCCTGGAGTGTACGAGCGGGAGGGCCCAATGAGCAGTTCTTC.

The rearrangement uses TRBV28 and TRBJ1-1; no firm D call. Germline CDR1 is MDHEN and CDR2 is SYDVKM. The CDR3 runs to 14 residues. The V and J ends lost 8 bases and 1 base respectively, with 14 bases between them. CDR3 amino acids: CASSPHAPNTEAFF. CDR3 nucleotide sequence: TGTGCCAGCTCCCCCCACGCGCCGAACACTGAAGCTTTCTTT. The full variable domain, completed using reference TRBV28 and TRBJ1-1, is DVKVTQSSRYLVKRTGEKVFLECVQDMDHENMFWYRQDPGLGLRLIYFSYDVKMKEKGDIPEGYSVSREKKERFSLILESASTNQTSMYLCASSPHAPNTEAFFGQGTRLTVV.

In this sample, this clone turned up a few times. Its ends do not fully match the called genes, so a read error is possible. The chain uses TRBV11-3 and TRBJ2-7, with D unclear. The CDR3 spans 16 residues. Germline V gives CDR1 SGHNT, CDR2 YENEEA. CDR3 residues: CASSLGHWQQPYEQYF. Here the CDR3 DNA reads TGTGCCAGCAGCTTAGGTCATTGGCAGCAGCCCTATGAGCAGTACTTC.

The chain combines TRBV25-1 with TRBJ1-5; 7 nucleotides agree with TRBD1. V lost 5 bases to trimming and J lost 1 base; unmatched junction nucleotides: 8. This CDR3 comprises 16 residues. Germline CDR1 and CDR2: MGHDK and SYGVNS. The CDR3 coding sequence is TGTGCCAGCAGTCCCCCGGGACAGCGAAGCAATCAGCCCCAGCATTTT. Protein sequence: CASSPPGQRSNQPQHF.

Here the CDR3 reads CASRPEGGDNTEAFF. CDR3 nucleotides: TGTGCCAGCAGACCGGAAGGGGGCGATAACACTGAAGCTTTCTTT. This chain connects TRBV28 to TRBJ1-1; 7 bases fit TRBD1. Germline assignment: CDR1 MDHEN and CDR2 SYDVKM. J lost 2 bases, V lost 6 bases, and 9 bases had no gene match. The CDR3 runs to 15 residues.

This clone is large by share. The rearrangement uses TRBV14 and TRBJ1-4; TRBD1 is a possible D gene (5 bases). Germline V gives CDR1 SGHDN, CDR2 FVKESK. With 1 base removed from V and 7 bases from J, the gap between germline ends came to 10 bases. The CDR3 length is 14 residues. This CDR3 is CASSQARGFEKLFF. Here the CDR3 DNA reads TGTGCCAGCAGCCAAGCGCGGGGGTTTGAAAAACTGTTTTTT.

This clone was found a few times. J is TRBJ1-2 and V is TRBV6-8, with 12 bases fitting TRBD1. The CDR3 contains 15 residues. The V gene's germline CDR1 is MNHGY and CDR2 SAAAGT. V shed 5 bases and J 6 bases; nucleotides not matched to a gene: 7. Here the CDR3 reads CASSGGTGGADGYTF. In DNA, the CDR3 is TGTGCCAGCAGTGGAGGGACAGGGGGCGCGGATGGCTACACCTTC.

CDR3 in DNA: TGTGCCACCGTTCCCGGGACTAGCAACAATGAGCAGTTCTTC. Amino acid sequence: CATVPGTSNNEQFF. The V and J genes are TRBV7-5 and TRBJ2-1; no DNA check was done on the table's D call, TRBD2. TRBV7-5 is classified as a pseudogene. The CDR3 extends over 14 amino acids.

This clone is medium-sized within its sample. The CDR3, as DNA: TGTGCCAGCAGCAACCGGGACAGGGTCAACACTGAAGCTTTCTTT. It codes for CASSNRDRVNTEAFF. The chain uses TRBV11-3 and TRBJ1-1; TRBD1 agrees at 9 bases. Germline V gene data show CDR1 as SGHNT and CDR2 as YENEEA. The CDR3 runs to 15 residues. The J segment lost 2 bases and the V segment lost 5 bases, leaving 6 bases of the junction unmatched. The entire variable domain, with the rest obtained from reference TRBV11-3 and TRBJ1-1, is as follows: EAGVVQSPRYKIIEKKQPVAFWCNPISGHNTLYWYLQNLGQGPELLIRYENEEAVDDSQLPKDRFSAERLKGVDSTLKIQPAELGDSAVYLCASSNRDRVNTEAFFGQGTRLTVV.

V gene TRBV18 combines with J gene TRBJ1-4; D remains unclear. The length of the CDR3 is 15 residues. V lost 1 base and J 2 bases, leaving 8 bases between the germline ends. CDR1 and CDR2 (germline): KGHSH, LQKENI. For the CDR3, the DNA is TGTGCCAGCTCACCACAAGGACGGACTAATGAAAAACTGTTTTTT. This codes for CASSPQGRTNEKLFF.

By share, this clone ranks as medium-sized. At one end, the junction sequence differs from germline, possibly due to a read error. V and J are TRBV6-8 and TRBJ2-1, with TRBD2 identical over 9 bases. This CDR3 comprises 15 residues. Germline loops: CDR1 MNHGY, CDR2 SAAAGT. CDR3 loop: CASSDSTSGYNEQFF. The CDR3 DNA sequence: TGTGCCAGCAGTGACTCGACTAGCGGTTACAATGAGCAGTTCTTC.

V is TRBV30 and J is TRBJ1-2; D gene unclear. Germline CDR1 reads GTSNPN; CDR2 reads SVGIG (reference sequence). This CDR3 spans 14 amino acids. The germline V and J ends were trimmed by 0 bases and 2 bases, with 10 bases remaining between them. The CDR3, as DNA: TGTGCCTGGAGTGTCGGAGTCCTAAACTATGGCTACACCTTC. Translating gives CAWSVGVLNYGYTF.

The chain employs TRBV12-5 and TRBJ2-7; D may be TRBD2 (6 bases). Germline-derived CDR1 and CDR2 are LGHNT and FRNRAP. V lost 3 bases and J 0 bases, leaving 9 bases between the germline ends. The CDR3 totals 14 residues. The CDR3 reads CASGLAGSSYEQYF. In DNA, the CDR3 is TGTGCTAGTGGTTTAGCGGGCAGCTCCTACGAGCAGTACTTC.

J is TRBJ2-6 and V is TRBV12-2; TRBD2 reflects the table's D call only, with no check against the DNA. TRBV12-2 is deemed a pseudogene. This CDR3 region has 16 residues. The CDR3 nucleotides are TGTGCCACCTCGGGCATCGGGGGGGCCGGGGCCAACGTCCTGACTTTC. Its protein product is CATSGIGGAGANVLTF.

There are a few counts of this clone. The chain joins TRBV6-8 to TRBJ2-7; TRBD2 might be the D (6 bases). V was shortened by 5 bases and J by 2 bases, with 22 bases between the two germline ends. Germline V gene data show CDR1 as MNHGY and CDR2 as SAAAGT. The length of the CDR3 is 17 residues. CDR3 sequence reads: CASSGSTDRTKTYEQYF. The CDR3 DNA sequence: TGTGCCAGCAGTGGGTCTACGGACCGGACTAAAACCTACGAGCAGTACTTC.

This chain uses TRBV29-1 with TRBJ1-2; a possible D gene is TRBD1 (5 bases). CDR3 size: 15 residues. The V gene lost 1 base and the J gene lost 0 bases, with 12 bases spanning the gap. Germline lookup yields CDR1 SQVTM and CDR2 ANQGSEA. The CDR3 region has the DNA TGCAGCGTTGAAGTGGGGGAGGCCACTAACTATGGCTACACCTTC. Translation: CSVEVGEATNYGYTF.

Within the sample, this clone is medium-sized (0.01 to 0.1%). This chain uses TRBV12-2 with TRBJ2-2; TRBD2, the D gene given by the table, was not confirmed from the DNA. TRBV12-2 is given as a pseudogene. This CDR3 is built from 15 residues. CDR3 amino acids: CASGVREWNTGELFF. In DNA, the CDR3 is TGTGCCAGTGGGGTGCGGGAGTGGAACACCGGGGAGCTGTTTTTT.

The chain employs TRBV6-9 and TRBJ2-1, with 8 nucleotides matching TRBD2. Germline CDR1 and CDR2: MNHGY and SVAAGI. V dropped 4 bases and J dropped 1; count of bases not matched to a gene: 6. The CDR3 length is 16 residues. CDR3 sequence (DNA): TGTGCCAGCAGTTCTGAGCGGGAGAGGTCCTACAATGAGCAGTTCTTC. Protein product: CASSSERERSYNEQFF.

This chain uses TRBV5-1 with TRBJ1-1; D is ambiguous. The V gene lost 9 bases and the J gene lost 0 bases, with 15 bases spanning the gap. Germline V gene sequence: CDR1 SGHRS, CDR2 YFSETQ. The CDR3 contains 14 residues. CDR3 DNA: TGCGCCACCGCCCCACAGAAAATGAACACTGAAGCTTTCTTT. The encoded protein is CATAPQKMNTEAFF.